This T cell receptor beta chain was recovered during a study of blood T cell repertoires in COVID-19. As for the study in general: Italy, Spain and the United States were the sources of the convalescent and acute COVID-19 samples.

The method was immunoSEQ multiplex PCR; TCRdb's version includes in-frame clones alone and lacks a portion of them. In the table there are roughly 34,000 clones, approximately 91% of which are singletons. The V end was cut by 10 bases, the J end by 5 bases, with 21 bases between. The CDR3 is made up of 15 amino acids. Germline values: CDR1 MNHEY, CDR2 SMNVEV (reference sequence). The sequence derives from a human donor with active COVID-19. The donor label of this sample is uncertain. The sequenced material came from peripheral blood. The chain uses TRBV27 and TRBJ2-1, with D maybe TRBD2 (7 bases). This CDR3 is CATRAFGGGNNEQFF. DNA of the CDR3: TGTGCCACCCGAGCCTTTGGGGGGGGCAACAATGAGCAGTTCTTC.